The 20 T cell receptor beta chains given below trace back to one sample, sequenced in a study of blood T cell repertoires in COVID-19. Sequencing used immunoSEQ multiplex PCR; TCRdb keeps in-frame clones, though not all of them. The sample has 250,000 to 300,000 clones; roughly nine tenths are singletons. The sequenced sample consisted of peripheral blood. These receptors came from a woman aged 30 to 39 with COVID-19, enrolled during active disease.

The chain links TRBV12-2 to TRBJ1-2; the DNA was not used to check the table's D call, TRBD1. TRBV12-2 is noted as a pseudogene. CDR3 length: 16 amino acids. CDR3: CASRATGTGGVYGYTF. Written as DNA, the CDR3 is TGTGCAAGTCGCGCGACAGGGACAGGGGGCGTCTATGGCTACACCTTC.

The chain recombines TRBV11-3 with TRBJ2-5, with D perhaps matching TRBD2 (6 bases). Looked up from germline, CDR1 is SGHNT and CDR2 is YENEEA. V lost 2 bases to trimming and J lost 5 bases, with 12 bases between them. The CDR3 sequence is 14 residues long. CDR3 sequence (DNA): TGTGCCAGCAGCTTAAGGGGTGCGGGGGAGACCCAGTACTTC. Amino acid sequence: CASSLRGAGETQYF.

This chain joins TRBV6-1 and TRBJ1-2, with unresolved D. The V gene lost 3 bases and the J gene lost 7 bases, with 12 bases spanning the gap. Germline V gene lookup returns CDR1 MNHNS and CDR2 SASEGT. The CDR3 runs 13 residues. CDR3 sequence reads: CASSDRLVGGYTF. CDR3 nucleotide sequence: TGTGCCAGCAGTGACAGGCTGGTGGGTGGCTACACCTTC.

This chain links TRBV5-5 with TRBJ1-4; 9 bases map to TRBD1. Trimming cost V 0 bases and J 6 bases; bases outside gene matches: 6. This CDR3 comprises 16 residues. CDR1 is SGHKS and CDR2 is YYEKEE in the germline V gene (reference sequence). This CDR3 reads CASSLAPRQGDEKLFF. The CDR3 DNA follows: TGTGCCAGCAGCTTGGCCCCGCGACAGGGGGATGAAAAACTGTTTTTT.

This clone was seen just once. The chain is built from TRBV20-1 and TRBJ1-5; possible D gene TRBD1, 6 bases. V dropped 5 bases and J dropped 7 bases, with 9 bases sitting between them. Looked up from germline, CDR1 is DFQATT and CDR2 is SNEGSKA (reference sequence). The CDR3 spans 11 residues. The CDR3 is CSAVQGQPQHF. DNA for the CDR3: TGCAGTGCTGTACAGGGACAGCCCCAGCATTTT.

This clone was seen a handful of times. The chain's CDR3 is CASSFEGMNTEAFF. The CDR3 coding sequence is TGTGCCAGCAGTTTCGAGGGTATGAACACTGAAGCTTTCTTT. The rearrangement uses TRBV27 and TRBJ1-1; D gene ambiguous. The length of the CDR3 is 14 residues. V was shortened by 3 bases and J by 0 bases, with 8 bases between the two germline ends. Germline V gives CDR1 MNHEY, CDR2 SMNVEV (reference sequence).

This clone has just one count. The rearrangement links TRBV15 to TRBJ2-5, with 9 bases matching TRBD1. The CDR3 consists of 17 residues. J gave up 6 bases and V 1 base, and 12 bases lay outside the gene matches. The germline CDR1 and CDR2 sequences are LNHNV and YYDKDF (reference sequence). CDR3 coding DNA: TGTGCCACCAGCAGAGGAGGGACAGGGTTTGTTACGAAGACCCAGTACTTC. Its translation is CATSRGGTGFVTKTQYF. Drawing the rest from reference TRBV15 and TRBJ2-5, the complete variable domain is DAMVIQNPRYQVTQFGKPVTLSCSQTLNHNVMYWYQQKSSQAPKLLFHYYDKDFNNEADTPDNFQSRRPNTSFCFLDIRSPGLGDTAMYLCATSRGGTGFVTKTQYFGPGTRLLVL.

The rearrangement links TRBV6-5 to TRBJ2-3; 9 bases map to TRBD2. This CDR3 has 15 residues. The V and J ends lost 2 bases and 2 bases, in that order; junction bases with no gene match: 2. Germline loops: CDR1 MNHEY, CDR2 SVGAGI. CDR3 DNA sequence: TGTGCCAGCAGTTACGGCGGGGGGGCCACAGATACGCAGTATTTT. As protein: CASSYGGGATDTQYF.

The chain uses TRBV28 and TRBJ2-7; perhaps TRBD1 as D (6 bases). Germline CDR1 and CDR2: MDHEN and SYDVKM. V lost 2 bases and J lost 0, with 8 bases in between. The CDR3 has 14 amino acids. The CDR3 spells CASSLGGSSYEQYF. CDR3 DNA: TGTGCCAGCAGTTTAGGGGGCTCCTCCTACGAGCAGTACTTC.

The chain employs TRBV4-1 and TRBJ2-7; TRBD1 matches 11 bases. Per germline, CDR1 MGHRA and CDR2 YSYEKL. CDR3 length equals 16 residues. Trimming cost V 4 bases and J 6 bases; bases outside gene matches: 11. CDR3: CASSRPERDRGFEQYF. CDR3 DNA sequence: TGCGCCAGCAGCCGCCCCGAGAGGGACAGGGGGTTCGAGCAGTACTTC.

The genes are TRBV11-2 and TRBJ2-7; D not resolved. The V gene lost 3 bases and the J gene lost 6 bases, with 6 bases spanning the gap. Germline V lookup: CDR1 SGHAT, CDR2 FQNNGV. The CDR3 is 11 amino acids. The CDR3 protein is CASSFSPEQYF. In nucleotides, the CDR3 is TGTGCCAGCAGCTTCTCCCCCGAGCAGTACTTC.

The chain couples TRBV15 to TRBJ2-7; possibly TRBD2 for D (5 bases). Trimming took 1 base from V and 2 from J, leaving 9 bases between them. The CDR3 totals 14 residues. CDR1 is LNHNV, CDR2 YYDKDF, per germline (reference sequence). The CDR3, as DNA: TGTGCCACCAGCAGAGTGGCCGGGACCTACGAGCAGTACTTC. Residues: CATSRVAGTYEQYF.

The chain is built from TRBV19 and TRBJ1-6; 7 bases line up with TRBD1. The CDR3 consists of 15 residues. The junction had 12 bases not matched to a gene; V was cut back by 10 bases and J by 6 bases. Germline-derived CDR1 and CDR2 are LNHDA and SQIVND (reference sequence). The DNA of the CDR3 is TGTGCCACCCCAGAATGGGGACAGATTAATTCACCCCTCCACTTT. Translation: CATPEWGQINSPLHF.

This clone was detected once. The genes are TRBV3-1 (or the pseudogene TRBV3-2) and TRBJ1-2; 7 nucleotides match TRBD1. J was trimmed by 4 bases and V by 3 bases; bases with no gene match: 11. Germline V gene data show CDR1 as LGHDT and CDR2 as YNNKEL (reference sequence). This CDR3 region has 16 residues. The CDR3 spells CASSQNRGRGTYGYTF. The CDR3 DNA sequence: TGTGCCAGCAGCCAGAACAGGGGTAGGGGAACCTATGGCTACACCTTC.

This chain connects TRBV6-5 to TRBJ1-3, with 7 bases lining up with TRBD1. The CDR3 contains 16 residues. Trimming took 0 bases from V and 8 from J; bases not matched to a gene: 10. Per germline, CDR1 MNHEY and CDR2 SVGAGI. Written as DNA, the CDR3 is TGTGCCAGCAGTTACTCGGCACAGGGGATGGTGGACACCATATATTTT. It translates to CASSYSAQGMVDTIYF.

Here the CDR3 reads CAWSGNRRQYF. The CDR3 coding sequence is TGTGCCTGGAGTGGGAACAGGCGCCAGTACTTC. This chain connects TRBV30 to TRBJ2-7, with D tentatively TRBD1 (5 bases). Between the trimmed V and J ends, which lost 1 base and 10 bases, there was a span of 11 bases. The CDR3 length is 11 residues. Germline lookup yields CDR1 GTSNPN and CDR2 SVGIG (reference sequence).

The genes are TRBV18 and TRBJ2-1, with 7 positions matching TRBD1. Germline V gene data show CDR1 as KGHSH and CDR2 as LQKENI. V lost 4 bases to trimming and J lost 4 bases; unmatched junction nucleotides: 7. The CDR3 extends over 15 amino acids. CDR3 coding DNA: TGTGCCAGCTCACGAGATAGGGGGCAATACAATGAGCAGTTCTTC. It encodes CASSRDRGQYNEQFF.

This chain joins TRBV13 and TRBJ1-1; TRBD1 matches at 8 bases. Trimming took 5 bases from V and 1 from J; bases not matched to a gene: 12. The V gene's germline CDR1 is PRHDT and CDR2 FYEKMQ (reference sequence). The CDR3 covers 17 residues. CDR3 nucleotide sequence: TGTGCCAGCAGCCCAACAGGGGGGCGGATAGGGAACACTGAAGCTTTCTTT. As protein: CASSPTGGRIGNTEAFF.

CDR3 nucleotides: TGTGCCAGCAGTTTATCGCAGGCCTATGGCTACACCTTC. Protein product: CASSLSQAYGYTF. The chain carries TRBV28 and TRBJ1-2; the D is unclear. This CDR3 has 13 residues. The germline gives CDR1 MDHEN, CDR2 SYDVKM. V shed 1 base and J shed 4 bases, with 7 bases lying between them.

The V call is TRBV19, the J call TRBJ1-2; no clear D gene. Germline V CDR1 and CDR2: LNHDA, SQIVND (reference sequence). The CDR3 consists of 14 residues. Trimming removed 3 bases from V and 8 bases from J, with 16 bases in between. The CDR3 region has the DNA TGTGCCAGTAGTATCCAGTCCACGTCGTACGGCTACACCTTC. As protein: CASSIQSTSYGYTF.